Listed below are T cell receptor beta chains from one sample, sequenced in a study of T cells in Graves' hyperthyroidism and ophthalmopathy. MiXCR, applied by TCRdb to the multiplex PCR reads, yields one record per CDR3 protein. The sample lists 500,000 or so distinct CDR3 sequences, about a sixth occurring once. Material: blood. The receptors originated from a young woman with Graves' ophthalmopathy. Each CDR3 is given without its conserved first and last residue. Not all rows give a size; the values are once, few, many and, for expanded clones, a class.

few	TRBJ2-3	TRBV3-1	ASSRYRQGLSTDTQY
-	TRBJ2-3	TRBV7-2	ASSRTSGRATSTDTQY
few	TRBJ2-3	TRBV6-1	ASSEIWTSGNTQY
-	TRBJ2-1	TRBV3-1	ASSPTSGTGEQF
many	TRBJ2-3	TRBV3-1	ASSHSLLAGVEDTQY
-	TRBJ2-1	TRBV5-4	ASSPPGYYNEQF
many	TRBJ2-3	TRBV15	ATSRDIDTQY
many	TRBJ2-3	TRBV5-1	ASSSRSSGRALDTQY
-	TRBJ2-3	TRBV28	ASSPRGAGTDTQY
many	TRBJ2-3	TRBV2	ASSSTSGRDKDTQY
many	TRBJ1-6	TRBV30	AWGDGYSPLH
-	TRBJ2-1	TRBV11-2	ASSAPLPGTSGGLTYNEQF
-	TRBJ2-2	TRBV4-1	ASSQDLASEGTGELF
many	TRBJ2-7	TRBV28	ASSLLGSSGRTYEQY
many	TRBJ1-2	TRBV2	ASTRSGSLGYT
many	TRBJ1-6	TRBV28	ASRQGGGNNSPLH
few	TRBJ1-6	TRBV10-3	AISEPPGQGNSPLH
many	TRBJ1-1	TRBV27	ASSLFRGNTEAF
many	TRBJ1-5	TRBV30	AWSIAGGQPQH
few	TRBJ2-5	TRBV27	ASSLIGFQETQY
-	TRBJ1-2	TRBV3-1	ASSQPQGVGSYT
many	TRBJ2-1	TRBV7-2	ASSLAGKEQF
many	TRBJ1-5	TRBV5-6	ASSDGTGTQPQH
few	TRBJ2-1	TRBV19	ASSILGGLIYNEQF
many	TRBJ2-7	TRBV20-1	SGGTSGLYEQY
many	TRBJ1-1	TRBV20-1	SARRQERGTEAF
many	TRBJ2-1	TRBV11-1	ASTPTRLAGVNEQF
few	TRBJ2-3	TRBV10-3	AITPASGGLDTQY
many	TRBJ2-7	TRBV30	AWGQGSSYEQY
many	TRBJ1-1	TRBV12-3/TRBV12-4	ASRQTEVTF
many	TRBJ1-1	TRBV11-2	ASSLERGRISEAF
-	TRBJ1-2	TRBV11-2	ASSSFSSYTTYGYT
many	TRBJ2-3	TRBV7-3	ASSYTGGSTDTQY
-	TRBJ2-2	TRBV2	APGTGGLRVSGELF
few	TRBJ2-7	TRBV20-1	SVSGTSGYYEQY
many	TRBJ2-1	TRBV3-1	ASSPPVGPQQF
-	TRBJ1-6	TRBV6-1	ASSEVRVYSPLH
few	TRBJ1-3	TRBV9	ASSDNRGSGNTIY
few	TRBJ2-3	TRBV15	ATRGERETDTQY
few	TRBJ1-1	TRBV6-2/TRBV6-3	ASSYWGFPNTEAF
many	TRBJ2-3	TRBV28	ASSLSAAGTDTQY
many	TRBJ1-1	TRBV27	ASSPSRTGRNTEAF
few	TRBJ2-7	TRBV2	ASLVDRGEYEQY
-	TRBJ2-3	TRBV5-6	ASSLFPGTGVTDTQY
few	TRBJ2-7	TRBV20-1	SASKGALGSEQY
-	TRBJ1-1	TRBV29-1	SVSTTGETEAF
-	TRBJ2-5	TRBV5-1	ASSFSPGTGIGETQY
many	TRBJ2-1	TRBV7-9	ASSSWTSGEQF
many	TRBJ1-5	TRBV2	ASSGEVNQPQH
few	TRBJ1-4	TRBV3-1	ASSREGQVPEKLF
many	TRBJ2-7	TRBV7-2	ASSLVAVSSYEQY